The clone carrying this T cell receptor beta chain has only a few counts. Authors of the study amplified TCR beta CDR3 regions from RNA transcripts. A first-round RT-PCR of the TCR CDR3 used the HTBI primer set. MiXCR, applied by TCRdb to the multiplex PCR reads, yields one record per CDR3 protein. The sample consists of around 400,000 distinct CDR3 sequences, around a quarter of them appearing once. This entry belongs to a study of T cells in Graves' hyperthyroidism and ophthalmopathy. The length of the CDR3 is 13 residues. The V gene lost 0 bases and the J gene lost 5 bases, with 8 bases spanning the gap. Germline CDR1 and CDR2: SGHRS and YFSETQ.

The chain links TRBV5-1 to TRBJ2-5, with D hard to call. The sample consisted of blood. This receptor was identified in a man over 45 with Graves' hyperthyroidism. The CDR3 DNA sequence: TGCGCCAGCAGCTTGGTGGAGTGGGAGACCCAGTACTTC. The encoded protein is CASSLVEWETQYF. Full variable domain (outside the CDR3, taken from reference TRBV5-1 and TRBJ2-5): KAGVTQTPRYLIKTRGQQVTLSCSPISGHRSVSWYQQTPGQGLQFLFEYFSETQRNKGNFPGRFSGRQFSNSRSEMNVSTLELGDSALYLCASSLVEWETQYFGPGTRLLVL.